This TCR beta chain stems from a study of CD8 T cells in Susac syndrome. Random hexamers were used to reverse transcribe 0.5 to 1 ug of RNA. TCRdb used MiXCR to reprocess the immunoSEQ multiplex PCR reads, holding one entry per CDR3 protein. This sample has under 200,000 distinct CDR3 sequences, with about 95% found just once. V was pared by 4 bases and J by 5 bases, with 15 bases between. CDR3 length: 14 amino acids. Germline-derived CDR1 and CDR2 are SGDLS and YYNGEE. Only one count was recorded for this clonotype. The sequence came from a human donor with multiple sclerosis. The gene calls are TRBV9 and TRBJ1-1; no definite D call. The sample consisted of CD8+ T cells from PBMCs. This chain's CDR3 is CASSLTEVGTEAFF. In DNA form, the CDR3 reads TGTGCCAGCAGCCTCACAGAGGTCGGGACTGAAGCTTTCTTT.